The clone carrying this T cell receptor beta chain was found a few times. The data belong to a study of regulatory T cells in long-lasting Graves disease. Trimming stripped 8 bases from V and 8 bases from J, with 18 bases between. Germline V gene lookup returns CDR1 SGHTA and CDR2 FQGNSA. CDR3 size: 13 residues. In building TCR beta libraries, iRepertoire HTBI primers were used together with Arm-PCR of CDR3 regions. MiXCR, applied by TCRdb to the multiplex PCR reads, yields one record per CDR3 protein. In the table there are about 540,000 distinct CDR3 sequences, approximately 12% of which are singletons. Time point reported: newly diagnosed GD, antithyroid drugs for less than 3 months. PBMC RNA served as the TCR library source. This sample also appeared in a second study, on T cells in Graves' hyperthyroidism and ophthalmopathy.

This TCR came from a man between 25 and 39 years old with Graves disease. The material sequenced was peripheral blood mononuclear cells (PBMCs), taken at new diagnosis, from a patient treated with antithyroid drugs. This chain uses TRBV7-2 with TRBJ1-2; possibly TRBD1 for D (5 bases). CDR3 sequence reads: CASGPGPGRGYTF. The CDR3 DNA follows: TGTGCCAGCGGCCCCGGCCCAGGGCGCGGCTACACCTTC.